Sequencing of this T cell receptor (beta chain) was carried out in a study of T cell responses to AZD1222 COVID-19 vaccine. Study findings and constraints: The reported proportion of spike-specific TCRs targeting unmutated variant regions was nearly half.

V was trimmed by 0 bases and J by 7 bases, leaving 10 bases between them. The CDR3 sequence is 14 residues long. Germline CDR1 SGHRS, CDR2 YFSETQ. As for this clone: The antigen remains unidentified.

Produced via immunoSEQ multiplex PCR; TCRdb's table is partial and in-frame only. Of 200,000 to 250,000 clones in the sample, around 94% were seen once. This specimen consisted of peripheral blood, obtained 28 days after the second dose of the MenACWY control vaccine. The chain uses TRBV5-1 and TRBJ2-2, with D unresolved. This TCR derives from an adult who received the MenACWY meningococcal vaccine as a control. This chain's CDR3 is CASSLAAGLGELFF. The CDR3 DNA follows: TGCGCCAGCAGCTTGGCGGCAGGTCTCGGGGAGCTGTTTTTT.